The 8 T cell receptor beta chains in this list originate from one sample, sequenced in a study of blood T cell repertoires in COVID-19. Assay: immunoSEQ multiplex PCR; the TCRdb copy retains only in-frame clones and omits some. The sample lists about 62,000 clones, just under 95% occurring once. The sample taken for sequencing was peripheral blood. The receptor source for this set is a human donor in a cohort sampled during active COVID-19.

The chain carries TRBV18 and TRBJ1-5; D call uncertain. CDR1 and CDR2 (germline): KGHSH, LQKENI. The CDR3 runs 15 residues. V shed 4 bases and J shed 1 base, with 11 bases lying between them. The CDR3 region is CASSLLGVSNQPQHF. In DNA form, the CDR3 reads TGTGCCAGCTCACTACTCGGGGTCAGCAATCAGCCCCAGCATTTT.

The V and J genes are TRBV9 and TRBJ2-3, with D perhaps TRBD2 (5 bases). The CDR3 spans 15 residues. V was shortened by 0 bases and J by 2 bases, with 10 bases between the two germline ends. Germline V gives CDR1 SGDLS, CDR2 YYNGEE. The CDR3 is CASSVDGVATDTQYF. The CDR3 DNA reads TGTGCCAGCAGCGTAGACGGGGTAGCCACAGATACGCAGTATTTT.

The genes are TRBV21-1 and TRBJ2-3; TRBD1, as called in the table, went unchecked against the DNA. TRBV21-1 is described as a pseudogene. This CDR3 has 17 amino acids. This chain's CDR3 is CASSTIPRDRPTDTQYF. CDR3 sequence (DNA): TGTGCCAGCAGCACAATTCCCCGGGACAGACCCACAGATACGCAGTATTTT.

The chain carries TRBV6-5 and TRBJ1-1; 7 bases map to TRBD1. The V gene's germline CDR1 is MNHEY and CDR2 SVGAGI. J gave up 5 bases and V 6 bases, and 9 bases lay outside the gene matches. The CDR3 runs to 14 residues. In nucleotides, the CDR3 is TGTGCCAGCAGCCTGACAGGGTTGGGTACTGAAGCTTTCTTT. Its translation is CASSLTGLGTEAFF.

CDR3 loop: CASSLGGGQYF. The CDR3 nucleotides are TGTGCCAGCAGCTTAGGGGGGGGGCAGTATTTT. The genes are TRBV7-2 and TRBJ2-3; 7 bases are a match to TRBD2. The CDR3 spans 11 residues. Germline V lookup: CDR1 SGHTA, CDR2 FQGNSA. Trimming at V came to 1 base and at J to 11 bases, leaving 0 bases not matched to a gene.

The rearrangement joins TRBV3-1 (or the pseudogene TRBV3-2) to TRBJ1-1, with a tentative D call TRBD1 (6 bases). Trimming left V 4 bases short and J 1 base short, with 10 bases between. CDR1 and CDR2 (germline): LGHDT, YNNKEL (reference sequence). This CDR3 is built from 14 residues. This CDR3 is CASSLLRGNTEAFF. The CDR3 bases are TGTGCCAGCAGCCTTCTCAGGGGGAACACTGAAGCTTTCTTT.

This clone was counted a single time. J is TRBJ1-1 and V is TRBV2; D gene unclear. Per the germline V gene, CDR1 is SNHLY and CDR2 is FYNNEI. CDR3 length: 15 residues. Trimming shortened V by 2 bases and J by 3 bases, and 13 bases separated the two germline ends. In DNA, the CDR3 is TGTGCCAGCAGTGAAAGGAGGAAAGTGGACACTGAAGCTTTCTTT. The encoded protein is CASSERRKVDTEAFF. Full variable domain (rest looked up from reference TRBV2 and TRBJ1-1): EPEVTQTPSHQVTQMGQEVILRCVPISNHLYFYWYRQILGQKVEFLVSFYNNEISEKSEIFDDQFSVERPDGSNFTLKIRSTKLEDSAMYFCASSERRKVDTEAFFGQGTRLTVV.

The V call is TRBV3-1 (or the pseudogene TRBV3-2), the J call TRBJ1-3, with 10 bases identical to TRBD1. The germline gives CDR1 LGHDT, CDR2 YNNKEL (reference sequence). J was trimmed by 4 bases and V by 5 bases; bases with no gene match: 5. The CDR3 has 15 residues. The CDR3 protein is CASSYGQGDGNTIYF. CDR3 DNA sequence: TGTGCCAGCAGCTATGGACAGGGGGACGGAAACACCATATATTTT.